Sequencing of this TCR beta chain was carried out in a study of Graves' ophthalmopathy and Graves' hyperthyroidism. About the research overall: Ophthalmopathy absent within 18 months of follow-up marked hyperthyroidism as stable.

Hyperthyroidism patients, all newly diagnosed, had under 2 months' duration and ages of 18 to 65. Orbital computed tomography, thyroid ultrasound, TRAb, serum thyroxine and clinical symptoms formed the basis of diagnosis. Germline V lookup: CDR1 SEHNR, CDR2 FQNEAQ (reference sequence). The CDR3 covers 14 residues. Trimming removed 3 bases from V and 10 bases from J; junction bases left unmatched: 6. TCR beta CDR3 amplification used RNA transcripts. The library came from an HTBI-primed first-round RT-PCR and a second-round multiplex PCR. TCRdb reprocessed the multiplex PCR reads via MiXCR and lists one record per CDR3 protein. Seen here are around 1.1 million distinct CDR3 sequences, about 38% observed once, and the top ten hold over 8.5%. The study, taken as a whole, reports: In blood, most expanded thyroid clonotypes above 0.001 frequency were also detected.

With regard to this clonotype: Its matching antigen is unknown.

The V call is TRBV7-9, the J call TRBJ1-6; 7 bases agree with TRBD1. Input material: peripheral blood or thyroid tissue (not recorded which). The source of this sequence is an adult man with Graves' hyperthyroidism. DNA for the CDR3: TGTGCCAGCAGCTTGAACAGGGGATCGTCACCCCTCCACTTT. The encoded protein is CASSLNRGSSPLHF.